This TCR beta chain was sequenced during a study of response to subunit inactivated influenza vaccine. TCRdb reprocessed the RT-PCR reads with MiXCR, giving one entry per CDR3 protein. The sample gives hundreds of thousands of distinct CDR3 sequences, approximately 15% of which show up once; 6% to 9.5% is in the top ten. Study-level findings and limits: Researchers suggested that each seasonal influenza vaccination recruits few new T cells.

The germline V and J ends were trimmed by 3 bases and 7 bases, with 15 bases remaining between them. Germline loops: CDR1 LGHNA, CDR2 YNFKEQ. The length of the CDR3 is 15 residues. The table lists this clonotype with a few counts. What it binds is unknown. The material was PBMCs from blood, obtained roughly 15 days before vaccination. The sequence derives from a man aged 50 to 59 who received an inactivated influenza vaccine. V and J are TRBV4-2 and TRBJ1-4; perhaps TRBD1 as D (5 bases). The DNA for the CDR3 is TGTGCCAGCAGCCATGATAGGGGAGGGATTGAAAAACTGTTTTTT. Its protein is CASSHDRGGIEKLFF.